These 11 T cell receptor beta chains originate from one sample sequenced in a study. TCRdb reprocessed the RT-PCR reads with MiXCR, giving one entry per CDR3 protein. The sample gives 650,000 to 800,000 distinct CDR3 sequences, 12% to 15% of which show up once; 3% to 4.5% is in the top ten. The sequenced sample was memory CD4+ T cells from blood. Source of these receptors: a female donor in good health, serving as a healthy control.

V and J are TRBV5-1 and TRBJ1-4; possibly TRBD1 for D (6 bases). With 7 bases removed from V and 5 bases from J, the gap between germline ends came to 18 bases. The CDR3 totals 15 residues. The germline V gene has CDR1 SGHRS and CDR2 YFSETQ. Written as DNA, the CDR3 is TGCGCCAGCTCGAACCCGGAGACAGGCAATGAAAAACTGTTTTTT. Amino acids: CASSNPETGNEKLFF. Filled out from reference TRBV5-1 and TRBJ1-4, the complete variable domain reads KAGVTQTPRYLIKTRGQQVTLSCSPISGHRSVSWYQQTPGQGLQFLFEYFSETQRNKGNFPGRFSGRQFSNSRSEMNVSTLELGDSALYLCASSNPETGNEKLFFGSGTQLSVL.

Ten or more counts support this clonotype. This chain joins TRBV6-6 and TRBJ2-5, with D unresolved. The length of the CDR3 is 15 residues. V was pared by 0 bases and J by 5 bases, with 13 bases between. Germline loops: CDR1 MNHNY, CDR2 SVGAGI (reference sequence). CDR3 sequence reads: CASSYSSLVAETQYF. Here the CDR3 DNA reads TGTGCCAGCAGTTACTCGAGTCTAGTGGCGGAGACCCAGTACTTC.

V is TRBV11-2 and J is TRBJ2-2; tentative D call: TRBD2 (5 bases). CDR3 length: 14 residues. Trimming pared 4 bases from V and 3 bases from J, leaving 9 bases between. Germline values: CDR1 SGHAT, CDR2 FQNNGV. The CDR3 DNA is TGTGCCAGCAGCTCCCGGGATTACACCGGGGAGCTGTTTTTT. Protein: CASSSRDYTGELFF.

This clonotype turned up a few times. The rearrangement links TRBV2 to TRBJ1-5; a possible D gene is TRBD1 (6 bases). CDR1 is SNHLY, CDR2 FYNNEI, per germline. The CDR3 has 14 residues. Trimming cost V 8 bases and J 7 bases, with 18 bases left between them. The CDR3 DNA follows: TGTGCCAGCGGGGGTGGGGGCGACTGGCAGCCCCAGCATTTT. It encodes CASGGGGDWQPQHF.

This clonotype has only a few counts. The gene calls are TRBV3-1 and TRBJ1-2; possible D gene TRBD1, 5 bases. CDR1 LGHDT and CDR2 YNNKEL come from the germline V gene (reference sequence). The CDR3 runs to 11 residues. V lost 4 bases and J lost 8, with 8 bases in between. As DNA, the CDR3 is TGTGCCAGCAGCCTTAAGGGGGGCTACACCTTC. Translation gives CASSLKGGYTF.

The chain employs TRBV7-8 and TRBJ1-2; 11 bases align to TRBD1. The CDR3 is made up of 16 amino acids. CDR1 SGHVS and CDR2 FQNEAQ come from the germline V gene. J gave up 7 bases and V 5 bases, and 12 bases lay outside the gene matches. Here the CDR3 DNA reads TGTGCCAGCAGCCTACAAGGGTCGGGACAGGGGGGTGGCTACACCTTC. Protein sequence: CASSLQGSGQGGGYTF.

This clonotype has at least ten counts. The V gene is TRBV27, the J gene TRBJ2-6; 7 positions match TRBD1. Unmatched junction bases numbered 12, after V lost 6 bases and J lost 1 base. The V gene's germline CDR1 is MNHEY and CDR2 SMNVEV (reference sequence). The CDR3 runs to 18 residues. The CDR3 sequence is CASRQHALQGSGANVLTF. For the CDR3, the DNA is TGTGCCAGCAGACAACACGCCCTACAGGGGTCTGGGGCCAACGTCCTGACTTTC.

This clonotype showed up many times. The CDR3 DNA follows: TGTGCCAGCAGCTTACGGCAGGGGGAAGGGTATAATTCACCCCTCCACTTT. It encodes CASSLRQGEGYNSPLHF. J is TRBJ1-6 and V is TRBV7-8, with TRBD1 matching over 7 bases. CDR3 length equals 17 residues. Losses at the gene ends were 2 bases for V and 4 bases for J; bases not matched to a gene: 8. Germline lookup yields CDR1 SGHVS and CDR2 FQNEAQ.

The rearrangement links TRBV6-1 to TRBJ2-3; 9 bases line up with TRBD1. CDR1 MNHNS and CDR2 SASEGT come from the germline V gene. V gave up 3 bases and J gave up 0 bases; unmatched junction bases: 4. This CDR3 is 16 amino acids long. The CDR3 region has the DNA TGTGCCAGCAGTGAGATACAGGGGGCGAGCACAGATACGCAGTATTTT. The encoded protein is CASSEIQGASTDTQYF.

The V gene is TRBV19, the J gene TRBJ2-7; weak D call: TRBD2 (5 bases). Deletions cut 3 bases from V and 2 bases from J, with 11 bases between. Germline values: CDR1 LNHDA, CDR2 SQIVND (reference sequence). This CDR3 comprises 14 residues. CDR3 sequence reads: CASSIRTFAYEQYF. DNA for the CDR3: TGTGCCAGTAGTATCCGGACTTTCGCCTACGAGCAGTACTTC.

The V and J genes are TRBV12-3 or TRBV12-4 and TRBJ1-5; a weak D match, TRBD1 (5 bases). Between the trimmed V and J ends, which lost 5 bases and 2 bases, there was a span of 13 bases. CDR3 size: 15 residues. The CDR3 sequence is CASSPDSGGNQPQHF. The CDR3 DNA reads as TGTGCCAGCAGTCCGGACTCGGGGGGCAATCAGCCCCAGCATTTT.